This TCR beta chain is from a study of shared clonotypes between healthy human individuals. Only in-frame clones appear in the TCRdb table, and some are missing; sequencing was by immunoSEQ multiplex PCR. The table has hundreds of thousands of clones, 80% to 95% seen once. The table lists this clone with a few counts. As defined, naive CD8 cells were CD45RO-negative and positively selected for CCR7, with terminally differentiated effector memory CD45RA+ cells excluded. The CDR3 has 14 amino acids. Trimming removed 1 base from V and 1 base from J, with 4 bases in between. Germline V lookup: CDR1 SGHTA, CDR2 FQGNSA.

The chain has TRBV7-2 and TRBJ2-2; D remains unclear. This receptor was taken from a man under 40 in good health. What was sequenced was naive CD8+ T cells sorted from blood. CDR3 in amino acids: CASSLVMNTGELFF. The CDR3 DNA reads as TGTGCCAGCAGCTTAGTTATGAACACCGGGGAGCTGTTTTTT.